This T cell receptor (beta chain) stems from a study of blood T cell repertoires in COVID-19. In the study overall: In each case, the material was cDNA or gDNA derived from T cells, B-cell-depleted T cells, or PBMCs.

Measured with immunoSEQ multiplex PCR; TCRdb has only the in-frame clones, and not every one. The repertoire consists of under 300,000 clones, with 88% occurring once and the leading ten covering approximately 3%. The CDR3 has 14 amino acids. The germline gives CDR1 GTSNPN, CDR2 SVGIG (reference sequence). The ends were cut back, 3 bases at V and 2 bases at J, with 13 bases in the middle. V is TRBV30 and J is TRBJ1-1; D uncertain. What was sequenced was PBMCs or T cells enriched from blood (not recorded which). The TCR comes from a woman between 50 and 59 years old who had recovered from COVID-19. CDR3 protein: CAWRPGSFNTEAFF. The CDR3 region has the DNA TGTGCCTGGAGGCCGGGGAGTTTTAACACTGAAGCTTTCTTT.